The present T cell receptor beta chain was sequenced within a study of blood T cells in healthy people across ages. Only a few counts were recorded for this clonotype. Next came a second PCR, run for about 6 to 11 cycles, which used a sample-barcoded 5' primer along with a J-beta primer mix. TCRdb fed the 5' RACE reads into MiXCR, producing one record per CDR3 protein. Of 850,000 to 1,300,000 distinct CDR3 sequences in the sample, 40% to 55% were seen once. The CDR3 extends over 15 amino acids. CDR1 and CDR2 from the germline V gene are KGHDR and SFDVKD. Sequenced input: blood. This TCR was recovered from a woman aged 55-70 years in good health. The J gene is TRBJ2-4, the V gene TRBV24-1; D is undetermined. The J call may be wrong; the DNA end is better matched by TRBJ2-7. CDR3 amino acids: CATSDLRSSAGEQYF. The CDR3 DNA sequence: TGTGCCACCAGTGATTTGAGGAGCTCAGCCGGCGAGCAGTACTTC.